Detailed here is one T cell receptor (beta chain). The data derive from a study of blood T cell repertoires in COVID-19. Germline CDR1 is MDHEN and CDR2 is SYDVKM. V lost 4 bases and J lost 1; bases outside the gene matches: 10. CDR3 size: 16 residues. In Seattle, patients joined the study during active infection and were tracked longitudinally. As processed by the authors: Amplification from reference gene primers served as the basis for estimated nucleated cell counts. The table came from immunoSEQ multiplex PCR; TCRdb's copy has only in-frame clones and leaves some out. The V and J calls and clone size were taken over from that table, and D and trimming were inferred from the DNA. The sample has 150,000 to 200,000 clones; roughly 90% are singletons.

V is TRBV28 and J is TRBJ2-7, with 7 bases matching TRBD1. The sequence was collected from a woman aged 55 to 70 with COVID-19, enrolled during active disease. The source material was peripheral blood. CDR3 sequence reads: CASSSKTGQLSYEQYF. The CDR3 region has the DNA TGTGCCAGCAGTTCTAAAACGGGACAGCTTTCCTACGAGCAGTACTTC.